The 11 T cell receptor beta chains reported below all come from one sample, sequenced in a study of response to subunit inactivated influenza vaccine. MiXCR, run by TCRdb on the RT-PCR reads, gives a single entry per CDR3 protein. The table includes a few hundred thousand distinct CDR3 sequences, about 15% detected once. This material consisted of PBMCs from blood, taken 11 to 12 days after vaccination. The source of these receptors is a man aged 45 to 65 who received an inactivated influenza vaccine.

V usage is TRBV6-5 and J usage is TRBJ2-7; D remains unclear. Germline V CDR1 and CDR2: MNHEY, SVGAGI. Trimming left V 10 bases short and J 1 base short, with 8 bases between. This CDR3 spans 11 amino acids. CDR3 coding DNA: TGTGCCACCCAGGCGTCCTACGAGCAGTACTTC. This encodes CATQASYEQYF.

This clonotype appeared a few times. This rearrangement joins TRBV7-9 to TRBJ2-1; the D is unclear. The CDR3 is 15 residues long. Germline V gene sequence: CDR1 SEHNR, CDR2 FQNEAQ (reference sequence). Trimming took 3 bases from V and 6 from J, leaving 15 bases between them. CDR3: CASSFAQILRNEQFF. DNA for the CDR3: TGTGCCAGCAGCTTTGCCCAGATACTTCGCAATGAGCAGTTCTTC.

This clonotype was observed a handful of times. The chain uses TRBV27 and TRBJ2-1; D possibly matches TRBD1 or TRBD2 (6 bases each). Germline V CDR1 and CDR2: MNHEY, SMNVEV (reference sequence). Trimming took off 8 bases at V and 3 bases at J, with 14 bases between the two ends. There are 14 residues in the CDR3. CDR3 sequence: CASGGGMGYNEQFF. The CDR3 nucleotides read TGTGCCAGCGGGGGCGGGATGGGCTACAATGAGCAGTTCTTC.

The rearrangement joins TRBV5-1 to TRBJ2-5; the D gene could be TRBD1 or TRBD2 (5 bases each). Germline CDR1 is SGHRS and CDR2 is YFSETQ. This CDR3 is 15 amino acids long. Deletions cut 0 bases from V and 5 bases from J, with 14 bases between. The CDR3 reads CASSLESGAWETQYF. The CDR3 coding sequence is TGCGCCAGCAGCTTGGAGTCCGGGGCTTGGGAGACCCAGTACTTC.

This clonotype was counted between two and nine times. V gene TRBV7-6 combines with J gene TRBJ1-3; a weak D match, TRBD1 (5 bases). Germline V gene data show CDR1 as SGHVS and CDR2 as FNYEAQ. This CDR3 has 16 amino acids. Trimming removed 0 bases at V and 1 base at J, with 10 bases between. Here the CDR3 DNA reads TGTGCCAGCAGCTTAGCGGGACTCAGTTCTGGAAACACCATATATTTT. Amino acids: CASSLAGLSSGNTIYF. Filled out from reference TRBV7-6 and TRBJ1-3, the complete variable domain reads GAGVSQSPRYKVTKRGQDVALRCDPISGHVSLYWYRQALGQGPEFLTYFNYEAQQDKSGLPNDRFSAERPEGSISTLTIQRTEQRDSAMYRCASSLAGLSSGNTIYFGEGSWLTVV.

V is TRBV28 and J is TRBJ1-2; D gene uncertain. Germline CDR1 MDHEN, CDR2 SYDVKM. The CDR3 runs 15 residues. V lost 1 base and J lost 0, with 9 bases in between. CDR3 residues: CASSLYSLTNYGYTF. DNA for the CDR3: TGTGCCAGCAGTTTATACTCCCTTACTAACTATGGCTACACCTTC.

The chain uses TRBV5-1 and TRBJ2-1; D possibly corresponds to TRBD2 (5 bases). Germline V gene sequence: CDR1 SGHRS, CDR2 YFSETQ. There are 14 residues in the CDR3. Between the trimmed V and J ends, which lost 2 bases and 5 bases, there was a span of 11 bases. CDR3 DNA: TGCGCCAGCAGCTTCCCTAGCAGAAACAATGAGCAGTTCTTC. This translates into CASSFPSRNNEQFF.

The chain is built from TRBV12-3 or TRBV12-4 and TRBJ2-3, with 7 bases aligning to TRBD1. The CDR3 extends over 17 amino acids. The V segment lost 3 bases and the J segment 10 bases; nucleotides outside the gene matches: 19. The CDR3 coding sequence is TGTGCCAGCAGTTTGGGAAGGGGGCATTTAGAACAGGGACCGCAGTATTTT. Translating gives CASSLGRGHLEQGPQYF.

The table lists this clonotype with a few counts. This chain joins TRBV7-8 and TRBJ2-1, with D possibly called TRBD1 or TRBD2 (5 bases each). The CDR3 contains 13 residues. V gave up 4 bases and J gave up 12 bases, with 16 bases separating them. Germline V lookup: CDR1 SGHVS, CDR2 FQNEAQ. The CDR3 protein is CASSSPGSIRQFF. As DNA, the CDR3 is TGTGCCAGCAGCTCCCCAGGGAGCATCAGGCAGTTCTTC.

The chain links TRBV18 to TRBJ2-1; a possible D gene is TRBD2 (6 bases). This CDR3 comprises 17 residues. In germline, CDR1 is KGHSH, CDR2 LQKENI. Trimming removed 4 bases from V and 4 bases from J, with 20 bases in between. The CDR3 bases are TGTGCCAGCTCACTCTTCAGTTCGGGGACTGGTTACAATGAGCAGTTCTTC. Amino acids: CASSLFSSGTGYNEQFF.

In this sample, this clonotype turned up a few times. The J gene is TRBJ1-1, the V gene TRBV9; no clear D gene. This CDR3 comprises 13 residues. V shed 1 base and J shed 1 base, with 5 bases lying between them. Germline CDR1 reads SGDLS; CDR2 reads YYNGEE. The CDR3 DNA reads as TGTGCCAGCAGCGTATGGGGGAACACTGAAGCTTTCTTT. It codes for CASSVWGNTEAFF.